This T cell receptor beta chain was obtained from a study of blood T cell repertoires in COVID-19. Methods used by the authors: Researchers report that nucleated cell counts were estimated from reference gene primer amplification. Sequenced by immunoSEQ multiplex PCR; TCRdb stores in-frame clones only, minus some. V and J calls and clone size come straight from that table; D and trimming were deduced from the DNA. There are around 94,000 clones in the sample; around nine tenths occur only once, and roughly 2.1% lies in the top ten. Germline V gene sequence: CDR1 LNHDA, CDR2 SQIVND (reference sequence). The CDR3 is made up of 15 amino acids. Trimming took off 3 bases at V and 0 bases at J, with 12 bases between the two ends. The Seattle patients joined while their infection was active and were tracked longitudinally afterward.

The clonotype comes from a woman aged 45-60 years with COVID-19, enrolled during active disease. This rearrangement joins TRBV19 to TRBJ2-7; weak D call: TRBD2 (5 bases). Sequencing was carried out using peripheral blood. CDR3 DNA sequence: TGTGCCAGTAGTATTAATGAAGGACTCTCCTACGAGCAGTACTTC. Protein: CASSINEGLSYEQYF.